This entry lists 7 T cell receptor beta chains sequenced from one sample in a study of control samples from healthy donors and cancer patients. Produced via immunoSEQ multiplex PCR; TCRdb's table is partial and in-frame only. The data contain roughly 150,000 clones, approximately 91% of them singletons. Input material: blood. These receptors originate from a man aged 25-40 years in good health.

This clone was seen only once. This rearrangement joins TRBV5-1 to TRBJ1-5, with 7 nucleotides matching TRBD1. In germline, CDR1 is SGHRS, CDR2 YFSETQ. The trim removed 4 bases at V and 7 bases at J, leaving 8 bases unmatched. CDR3 length: 14 amino acids. The CDR3 reads CASSPGQERQPQHF. The CDR3, as DNA: TGCGCCAGCAGCCCCGGACAGGAGAGACAGCCCCAGCATTTT.

V gene TRBV21-1 combines with J gene TRBJ2-3; the listed D gene, TRBD2, was not tested against the DNA. TRBV21-1 counts as a pseudogene. There are 19 residues in the CDR3. CDR3 nucleotides: TGTGCCAGCAGCAAAGTTGAAGGAGCACTAGCGGGAGTTAAAGATACGCAGTATTTT. Its protein product is CASSKVEGALAGVKDTQYF.

This chain joins TRBV11-3 and TRBJ1-3; no clear D gene. Germline V gene sequence: CDR1 SGHNT, CDR2 YENEEA. The CDR3 consists of 16 residues. V lost 5 bases and J lost 0, with 14 bases in between. The CDR3 sequence is CASSAGLMSSGNTIYF. DNA for the CDR3: TGTGCCAGCAGCGCAGGTCTGATGAGCTCTGGAAACACCATATATTTT.

V gene TRBV6-2 or TRBV6-3 combines with J gene TRBJ2-7, with unresolved D. The CDR3 covers 13 residues. Trimming cost V 6 bases and J 6 bases, with 15 bases left between them. Germline loops: CDR1 MNHEY, CDR2 SVGEGT. The CDR3 nucleotides are TGTGCCAGCAGCCCCCCCGGGCTTCGCGAGCAGTACTTC. Amino acid sequence: CASSPPGLREQYF.

The rearrangement links TRBV2 to TRBJ1-2; D call uncertain. Germline CDR1 and CDR2: SNHLY and FYNNEI. V was shortened by 6 bases and J by 7 bases, with 12 bases between the two germline ends. The CDR3 length is 12 residues. The CDR3 spells CASRVDGPGYTF. The DNA of the CDR3 is TGTGCCAGCAGGGTGGACGGCCCTGGCTACACCTTC.

The chain joins TRBV19 to TRBJ2-5, with 7 positions matching TRBD2. The CDR3 totals 14 residues. After removal of 6 bases from V and 5 bases from J, the junction contained 9 bases not matched to a gene. Germline CDR1 LNHDA, CDR2 SQIVND (reference sequence). CDR3 protein: CASRQTGGPETQYF. For the CDR3, the DNA is TGTGCCAGTAGGCAGACGGGAGGCCCTGAGACCCAGTACTTC.

The chain joins TRBV30 to TRBJ2-1; TRBD1 or TRBD2 may be the D gene (5 bases each). There are 12 residues in the CDR3. Trimming shortened V by 3 bases and J by 8 bases, and 11 bases separated the two germline ends. Looked up from germline, CDR1 is GTSNPN and CDR2 is SVGIG (reference sequence). The CDR3, as DNA: TGTGCCTGGAGAGTAGTGGGGGATGAGCAGTTCTTC. Residues: CAWRVVGDEQFF.